The rows below give T cell receptor beta chains drawn from one sample of a study of T cell responses to AZD1222 COVID-19 vaccine. Assay: immunoSEQ multiplex PCR; the TCRdb copy retains only in-frame clones and omits some. The sample holds 110,000 or so clones; 88% are singletons and the top ten take roughly 4%. The starting material was peripheral blood, obtained 28 days after the second AZD1222 dose. These receptors came from an adult who received the AZD1222 COVID-19 vaccine. Both conserved end residues are part of each CDR3. D genes are given only for firm matches. Rows may omit the clone size; those that give it use once, few, many or a size class.

j_call d_call v_call clone_size cdr3_aa cdr3_nt
TRBJ2-1 - TRBV7-6 - CASSFPKGGTPLNEQFF TGTGCCAGCAGCTTCCCCAAGGGGGGGACCCCCCTAAATGAGCAGTTCTTC
TRBJ1-2 - TRBV5-4 - CASSSSENYGYTF TGTGCCAGCAGCTCCTCAGAGAACTATGGCTACACCTTC
TRBJ2-7 - TRBV4-3 - CASSPELGATYEQYF TGCGCCAGCAGCCCCGAGCTGGGGGCCACCTACGAGCAGTACTTC
TRBJ1-6 TRBD1 TRBV19 - CASRRTGLVENSPLHF TGTGCCAGTAGGAGGACAGGGTTGGTGGAAAATTCACCCCTCCACTTT
TRBJ1-2 TRBD1 TRBV19 - CASTRDRSNYGYTF TGTGCCAGTACTCGGGACAGGTCTAACTATGGCTACACCTTC
TRBJ1-5 - TRBV7-8 - CASSLAQGGQPQHF TGTGCCAGCAGCTTAGCGCAGGGAGGGCAGCCCCAGCATTTT
TRBJ1-1 - TRBV6-2/TRBV6-3 few CASSYAFMNTEAFF TGTGCCAGCAGTTACGCGTTCATGAACACTGAAGCTTTCTTT
TRBJ2-3 - TRBV5-1 few CASSPVGGGGTDTQYF TGCGCCAGCAGCCCCGTGGGGGGTGGCGGCACAGATACGCAGTATTTT
TRBJ1-1 TRBD1 TRBV20-1 - CSAQRGQGAFF TGCAGTGCTCAGAGGGGGCAAGGAGCTTTCTTT
TRBJ2-2 TRBD2 TRBV6-2/TRBV6-3 - CASSLAGSTGELFF TGTGCCAGCAGTCTAGCGGGTTCGACCGGGGAGCTGTTTTTT
TRBJ2-2 TRBD1 TRBV5-1 once CASSTGQGNTGELFF TGCGCCAGCAGCACTGGACAGGGTAACACCGGGGAGCTGTTTTTT
TRBJ2-1 - TRBV7-3 - CASSPYRGALSSYNEQFF TGTGCCAGCAGCCCTTACCGGGGGGCCCTCAGCTCCTACAATGAGCAGTTCTTC
TRBJ2-7 - TRBV7-2 - CASSLVRQGYEQYF TGTGCCAGCAGCTTAGTGAGGCAGGGCTACGAGCAGTACTTC
TRBJ2-7 TRBD2 TRBV27 - CASNMPGLDVHEQYF TGTGCCAGCAACATGCCGGGACTAGACGTCCACGAGCAGTACTTC
TRBJ1-2 TRBD1 TRBV30 - CAWRKAGTAAGYTF TGTGCCTGGAGGAAGGCCGGGACAGCAGCGGGCTACACCTTC
TRBJ2-1 - TRBV7-3 - CASSSRGFLDEQFF TGTGCCAGCAGCTCCCGGGGATTTCTGGATGAGCAGTTCTTC
TRBJ1-5 - TRBV27 - CASRKLGPNPRIRAQHF TGTGCCAGCAGAAAACTGGGGCCTAACCCACGAATCAGGGCCCAGCATTTT
TRBJ2-1 TRBD2 TRBV7-3 - CASSSRGGDSYNEQFF TGTGCCAGCAGCTCTCGTGGGGGGGACTCCTACAATGAGCAGTTCTTC
TRBJ1-5 - TRBV7-2 - CASSPETDYSNQPQHF TGTGCCAGCAGCCCAGAGACTGACTATAGCAATCAGCCCCAGCATTTT
TRBJ1-2 - TRBV11-2 - CASSLEWAAQDYGYTF TGTGCCAGCAGCTTAGAATGGGCGGCTCAGGACTATGGCTACACCTTC
TRBJ1-4 - TRBV5-6 - CASSLGRAMDEKLFF TGTGCCAGCAGCTTGGGTCGAGCCATGGATGAAAAACTGTTTTTT
TRBJ2-3 - TRBV7-9 - CASSSDGSDTQYF TGTGCCAGCAGCTCAGACGGATCAGATACGCAGTATTTT
TRBJ1-4 TRBD1 TRBV29-1 - CSVMGRTGGPTNEKLFF TGCAGCGTCATGGGTCGGACAGGGGGCCCCACTAATGAAAAACTGTTTTTT
TRBJ1-2 - TRBV15 - CATSRRQSDPGTDYGYTF TGTGCCACCAGCAGAAGACAGTCCGATCCCGGGACGGACTATGGCTACACCTTC
TRBJ1-1 TRBD1 TRBV5-6 - CASSYPTGRATEAFF TGTGCCAGCAGCTACCCGACAGGGAGGGCCACTGAAGCTTTCTTT
TRBJ1-1 - TRBV19 once CASSPGGNTEAFF TGTGCCAGTTCCCCGGGGGGGAACACTGAAGCTTTCTTT
TRBJ1-4 - TRBV12-3/TRBV12-4 few CASSGEKLFF TGTGCCAGCTCCGGTGAAAAACTGTTTTTT
TRBJ1-1 - TRBV19 - CASCKQGIAEAFF TGTGCCAGTTGTAAACAGGGAATTGCCGAAGCTTTCTTT
TRBJ2-7 TRBD2 TRBV7-2 - CASSSIYSGGPYEQYF TGTGCCAGCAGCTCGATCTATAGCGGGGGACCCTACGAGCAGTACTTC
TRBJ1-4 TRBD1 TRBV9 - CASSPGDRTEKLFF TGTGCCAGCAGCCCTGGGGACAGGACTGAAAAACTGTTTTTT
TRBJ1-2 - TRBV23-1 - CASSRAVDWGRGMSYGYTF TGCGCCAGCAGTCGGGCGGTGGATTGGGGCAGGGGCATGAGCTATGGCTACACCTTC
TRBJ2-2 - TRBV19 - CASSYLTGELFF TGTGCCAGTAGTTACCTCACCGGGGAGCTGTTTTTT
TRBJ1-5 - TRBV5-5 - CASSQTPGFSNQPQHF TGTGCCAGCAGCCAAACACCCGGATTTAGCAATCAGCCCCAGCATTTT
TRBJ2-3 - TRBV5-1 - CASSLPAANLGDTQYF TGCGCCAGCAGCTTGCCGGCCGCTAACCTCGGAGATACGCAGTATTTT
TRBJ2-3 - TRBV7-2 - CASSPMGPQGDTQYF TGTGCCAGCAGCCCGATGGGACCACAAGGAGATACGCAGTATTTT
TRBJ2-5 - TRBV4-1 - CASSQGLAEETQYF TGCGCCAGCAGCCAAGGGCTAGCAGAAGAGACCCAGTACTTC
TRBJ1-4 - TRBV4-3 - CASSQGQGGEKLFF TGCGCCAGCAGCCAAGGTCAGGGCGGTGAAAAACTGTTTTTT
TRBJ2-1 - TRBV10-3 - CAISYPQAEHGNEQFF TGTGCCATCAGTTACCCCCAGGCGGAACACGGGAATGAGCAGTTCTTC
TRBJ1-2 - TRBV5-1 - CASSLGTGANYGYTF TGCGCCAGCAGCTTGGGCACGGGAGCTAACTATGGCTACACCTTC
TRBJ2-5 - TRBV19 - CASSIRETQYF TGTGCCAGTAGTATAAGGGAGACCCAGTACTTC
TRBJ1-2 - TRBV5-5 - CASSLAGGPSYGYTF TGTGCCAGCAGCTTGGCGGGGGGGCCTTCCTATGGCTACACCTTC
TRBJ2-1 - TRBV28 - CASRLVFGPNEQFF TGTGCCAGCAGGCTAGTGTTCGGGCCCAATGAGCAGTTCTTC
TRBJ1-1 TRBD1 TRBV4-1 - CASSQTGGNTEAFF TGCGCCAGCAGCCAGACAGGGGGGAACACTGAAGCTTTCTTT
TRBJ1-1 - TRBV13 - CASSFTGRSTEAFF TGTGCCAGCAGCTTCACAGGGAGGAGCACTGAAGCTTTCTTT
TRBJ1-3 TRBD1 TRBV30 - CACMGPGQNSGNTIYF TGTGCCTGTATGGGACCGGGACAGAACTCTGGAAACACCATATATTTT
TRBJ1-2 - TRBV18 - CASSPNRDYGYTF TGTGCCAGCTCACCGAACAGGGACTATGGCTACACCTTC
TRBJ2-1 - TRBV5-4 - CASSPRSGRTPYNEQFF TGTGCCAGCAGCCCACGATCGGGCCGGACCCCATACAATGAGCAGTTCTTC
TRBJ1-4 - TRBV4-1 - CASSQEGGTTNEKLFF TGCGCCAGCAGCCAAGAGGGGGGCACAACTAATGAAAAACTGTTTTTT
TRBJ1-4 - TRBV29-1 - CSGDTGRSNEKLFF TGCAGCGGAGATACAGGGAGGTCTAATGAAAAACTGTTTTTT
TRBJ2-2 - TRBV11-3 - CASSIAHTGELFF TGTGCCAGCAGCATCGCCCACACCGGGGAGCTGTTTTTT
TRBJ2-1 - TRBV12-3/TRBV12-4 - CASTKGPEQFF TGTGCCAGCACCAAAGGCCCTGAGCAGTTCTTC
TRBJ1-6 - TRBV30 few CAWSVGWGYSPLHF TGTGCCTGGAGTGTCGGCTGGGGGTATTCACCCCTCCACTTT
TRBJ2-1 TRBD2 TRBV7-3 - CASSSATSGRANEQFF TGTGCCAGCAGCTCCGCGACTAGCGGGAGGGCCAATGAGCAGTTCTTC